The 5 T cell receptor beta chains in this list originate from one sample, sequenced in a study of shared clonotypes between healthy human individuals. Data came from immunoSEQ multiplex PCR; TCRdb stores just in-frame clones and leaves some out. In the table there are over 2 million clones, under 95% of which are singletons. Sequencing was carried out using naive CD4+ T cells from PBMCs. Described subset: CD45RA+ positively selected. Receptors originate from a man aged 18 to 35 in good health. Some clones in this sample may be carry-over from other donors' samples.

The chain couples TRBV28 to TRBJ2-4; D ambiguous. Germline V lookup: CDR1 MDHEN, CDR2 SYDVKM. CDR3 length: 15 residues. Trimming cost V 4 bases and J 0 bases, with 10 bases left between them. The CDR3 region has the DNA TGTGCCAGCAGTTCAGTCGTCCTAGCCAAAAACATTCAGTACTTC. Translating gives CASSSVVLAKNIQYF. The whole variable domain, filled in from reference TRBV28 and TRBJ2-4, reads DVKVTQSSRYLVKRTGEKVFLECVQDMDHENMFWYRQDPGLGLRLIYFSYDVKMKEKGDIPEGYSVSREKKERFSLILESASTNQTSMYLCASSSVVLAKNIQYFGAGTRLSVL.

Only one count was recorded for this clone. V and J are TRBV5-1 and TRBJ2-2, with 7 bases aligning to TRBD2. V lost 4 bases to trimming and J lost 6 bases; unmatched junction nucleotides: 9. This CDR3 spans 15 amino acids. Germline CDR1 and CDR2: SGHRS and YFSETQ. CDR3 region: CASSLQGGDSGELFF. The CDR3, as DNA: TGCGCCAGCAGCCTCCAGGGAGGGGATTCCGGGGAGCTGTTTTTT.

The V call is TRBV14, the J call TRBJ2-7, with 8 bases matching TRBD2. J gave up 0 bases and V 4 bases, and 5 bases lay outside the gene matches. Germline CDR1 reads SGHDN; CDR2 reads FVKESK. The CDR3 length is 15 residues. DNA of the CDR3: TGTGCCAGCAGCCCGTGGACTAGCCCCTCCTACGAGCAGTACTTC. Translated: CASSPWTSPSYEQYF.

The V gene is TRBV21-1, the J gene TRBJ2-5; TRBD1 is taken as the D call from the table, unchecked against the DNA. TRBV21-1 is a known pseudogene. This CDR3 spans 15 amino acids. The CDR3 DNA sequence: TGTGCCAGCAGCAAGGGGGGCAGGGGGCGTGAGACCCAGTACTTC. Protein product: CASSKGGRGRETQYF.

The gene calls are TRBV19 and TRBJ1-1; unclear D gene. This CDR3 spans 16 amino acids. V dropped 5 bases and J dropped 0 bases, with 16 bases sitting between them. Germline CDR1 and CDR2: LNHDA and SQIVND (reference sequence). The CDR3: CASSPPQAQLNTEAFF. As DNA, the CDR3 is TGTGCCAGTAGTCCTCCTCAGGCACAGTTGAACACTGAAGCTTTCTTT.